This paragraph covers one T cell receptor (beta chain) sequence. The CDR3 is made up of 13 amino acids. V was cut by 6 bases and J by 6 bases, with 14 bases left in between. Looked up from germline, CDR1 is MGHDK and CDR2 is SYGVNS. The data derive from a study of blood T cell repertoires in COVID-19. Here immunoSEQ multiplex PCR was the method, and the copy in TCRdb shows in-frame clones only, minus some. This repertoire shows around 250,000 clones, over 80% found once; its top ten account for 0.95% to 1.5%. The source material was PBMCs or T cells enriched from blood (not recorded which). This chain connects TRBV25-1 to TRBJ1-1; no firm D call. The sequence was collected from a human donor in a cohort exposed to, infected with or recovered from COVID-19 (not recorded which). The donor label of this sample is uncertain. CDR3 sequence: CASRPLPHSEAFF. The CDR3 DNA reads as TGTGCCAGCAGGCCCCTCCCCCACTCTGAAGCTTTCTTT.